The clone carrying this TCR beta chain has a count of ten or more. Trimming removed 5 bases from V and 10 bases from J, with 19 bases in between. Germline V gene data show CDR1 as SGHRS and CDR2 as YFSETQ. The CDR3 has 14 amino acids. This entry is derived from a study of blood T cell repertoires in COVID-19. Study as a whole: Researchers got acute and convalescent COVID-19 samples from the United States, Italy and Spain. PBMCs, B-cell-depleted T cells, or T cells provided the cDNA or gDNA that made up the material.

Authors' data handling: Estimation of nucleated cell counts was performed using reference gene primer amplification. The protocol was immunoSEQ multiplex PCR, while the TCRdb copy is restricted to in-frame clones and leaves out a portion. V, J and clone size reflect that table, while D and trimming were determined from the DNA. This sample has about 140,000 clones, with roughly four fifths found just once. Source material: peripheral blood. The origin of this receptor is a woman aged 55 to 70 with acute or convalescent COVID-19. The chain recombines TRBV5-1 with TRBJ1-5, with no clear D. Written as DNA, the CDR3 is TGCGCCAGCAGTTACACGGGTGATCAACAACCCCAGCATTTT. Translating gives CASSYTGDQQPQHF.